This paragraph reports one TCR beta chain. The method was immunoSEQ multiplex PCR; TCRdb's version includes in-frame clones alone and lacks a portion of them. The sample yields 85,000 to 100,000 clones, roughly 95% seen once. These data belong to a study of OX40 agonist ivuxolimab in advanced cancers. Study overall: Patients were infused with ivuxolimab every 2 weeks at 0.01 to 10 mg/kg.

Exclusion applied to patients with autoimmune disease history or systemic immunosuppression. With baseline, cycle 4 day 1, and cycle 7 day 1 as timepoints, blood was sampled. This material consisted of CD4+ or CD8+ T cells sorted from blood, taken in a trial of the OX40 agonist ivuxolimab. The source of this sequence is an adult with an advanced solid tumor such as melanoma, head and neck, liver or kidney cancer.

The CDR3 spells CASSQEGKFGELFF. CDR3 DNA: TGCGCCAGCAGCCAAGAGGGAAAATTCGGGGAGCTGTTTTTT. The chain combines TRBV4-3 with TRBJ2-2; D is undetermined. CDR1 is LGHNA and CDR2 is YSLEER in the germline V gene. The CDR3 covers 14 residues. Trimming stripped 0 bases from V and 7 bases from J, with 9 bases between.